This T cell receptor beta chain came from a study of shared clonotypes between healthy human individuals. Unsorted PBMC DNA went through sequencing on ten immunoSEQ deep assay plates. Clones were read by immunoSEQ multiplex PCR, and TCRdb kept only the in-frame ones, dropping some. The sample gives hundreds of thousands of clones, around 78% of which show up once; around 12% is in the top ten. The receptor was isolated from a woman aged 40 to 49 in good health. Some clones in this sample may be carry-over from other donors' samples. The sequencing input was PBMCs.

The CDR3 bases are TGTGCCAGCAGTTTATCGACGGGGGGCTGGTCCGAGCAGTACTTC. It yields the protein CASSLSTGGWSEQYF. The chain couples TRBV27 to TRBJ2-7; tentative D call: TRBD2 (7 bases). Germline values: CDR1 MNHEY, CDR2 SMNVEV (reference sequence). The V and J ends lost 0 bases and 6 bases respectively, with 15 bases between them. The length of the CDR3 is 15 residues.